This T cell receptor (beta chain) was captured in a study of blood T cell repertoires in COVID-19. Study overall: Researchers got acute and convalescent COVID-19 samples from the United States, Italy and Spain. From T cells, B-cell-depleted T cells, or PBMCs came the material, which was cDNA or gDNA.

Per the original methods: From reference gene primer amplification, estimates of nucleated cell counts were derived. Sequencing was performed with immunoSEQ multiplex PCR; in TCRdb, only in-frame clones are kept and a portion is missing. Clonal size and the V and J genes are those of that table, whereas D and trimming came from the DNA. The sample shows around 70,000 clones, roughly 84% of them seen only once. The germline gives CDR1 MNHEY, CDR2 SVGAGI. CDR3 length equals 14 residues. Trimming stripped 11 bases from V and 0 bases from J, with 15 bases between. The sequenced material came from peripheral blood. This clonotype was obtained from a man aged 50 or older with acute or convalescent COVID-19. The chain employs TRBV6-5 and TRBJ2-3, with D perhaps TRBD1 (6 bases). CDR3 coding DNA: TGTGCCGGAAACAGGGCCACTAGCACAGATACGCAGTATTTT. Encoded protein: CAGNRATSTDTQYF.